There are a few counts of the clone carrying this TCR beta chain. The antigen remains undetermined. The data were obtained in a study of siplizumab effects on memory and regulatory T cells. Whole-study findings and limits: Suppression by proliferating Tregs derived from siplizumab cultures was not verified. A major contribution to the alloresponse seemed to be made by naive T cells, which seemed more diverse than memory cells.

TCRdb's copy holds only in-frame clones and misses some; the assay was immunoSEQ multiplex PCR. Among fewer than 130,000 clones, roughly 92% were seen once, and the ten largest hold under 1.5%. Trimming left V 4 bases short and J 2 bases short, with 8 bases between. This CDR3 is built from 13 residues. The germline V gene encodes CDR1 WNHNN and CDR2 SYGVQD (reference sequence). The rearrangement joins TRBV10-1 to TRBJ1-2; no reliable D call. Sequenced sample: CD4+ T cells sorted from blood. The receptor comes from a human donor in good health. CDR3 nucleotide sequence: TGCGCCAGCAGTGCGGTCCTCAACTATGGCTACACCTTC. This gives the protein CASSAVLNYGYTF.